The 6 T cell receptor beta chains below come from one sample, sequenced in a study of blood T cell repertoires in COVID-19. The table came from immunoSEQ multiplex PCR; TCRdb's copy has only in-frame clones and leaves some out. Of about 180,000 clones listed, roughly 81% are singletons. The sequenced material came from peripheral blood. Receptors were obtained from a woman of 80 years or more with COVID-19, enrolled during active disease.

The chain uses TRBV28 and TRBJ2-7; D call uncertain. The V gene lost 3 bases and the J gene lost 1 base, with 19 bases spanning the gap. CDR3 length: 17 residues. Germline V gene sequence: CDR1 MDHEN, CDR2 SYDVKM. CDR3 bases: TGTGCCAGCAGTTTTGCCCTTGAAGGAGTGTTATCCTACGAGCAGTACTTC. Translating gives CASSFALEGVLSYEQYF.

The rearrangement links TRBV24-1 to TRBJ2-2, with TRBD1 matching 9 bases. The V segment lost 3 bases and the J segment 4 bases; nucleotides outside the gene matches: 11. Looked up from germline, CDR1 is KGHDR and CDR2 is SFDVKD. The CDR3 has 18 amino acids. In DNA form, the CDR3 reads TGTGCCACCAGTGATCGGACAGGGGAGGGAGGTCGCACCGGGGAGCTGTTTTTT. Translated, it gives CATSDRTGEGGRTGELFF.

The V gene is TRBV2, the J gene TRBJ2-3; 10 nucleotides line up with TRBD1. Germline V CDR1 and CDR2: SNHLY, FYNNEI. The CDR3 covers 15 residues. The junction had 7 bases not matched to a gene; V was cut back by 7 bases and J by 3 bases. DNA for the CDR3: TGTGCCAGCATCCCCGGGACAGGGGTAACAGATACGCAGTATTTT. Residues: CASIPGTGVTDTQYF. Variable domain in full (rest from reference TRBV2 and TRBJ2-3): EPEVTQTPSHQVTQMGQEVILRCVPISNHLYFYWYRQILGQKVEFLVSFYNNEISEKSEIFDDQFSVERPDGSNFTLKIRSTKLEDSAMYFCASIPGTGVTDTQYFGPGTRLTVL.

This chain links TRBV29-1 with TRBJ2-6, with a weak D call TRBD2 (5 bases). Trimming removed 3 bases from V and 2 bases from J, with 8 bases in between. Germline CDR1 SQVTM, CDR2 ANQGSEA. This CDR3 is 14 amino acids long. CDR3 sequence (DNA): TGCAGCGTTGACCTGGGAGCTGGGGCCAACGTCCTGACTTTC. It yields the protein CSVDLGAGANVLTF.

V usage is TRBV6-6 and J usage is TRBJ2-1; a weak D match, TRBD1 (5 bases). This CDR3 region has 15 residues. The V end lost 3 bases, the J end lost 0 bases, and 9 bases lay between the germline ends. CDR1 and CDR2 (germline): MNHNY, SVGAGI (reference sequence). The CDR3 sequence: CASSYDSSSYNEQFF. In nucleotides, the CDR3 is TGTGCCAGCAGTTATGACAGTAGCTCCTACAATGAGCAGTTCTTC.

The V and J genes are TRBV4-2 and TRBJ2-7; 8 bases are a match to TRBD2. The CDR3 contains 15 residues. After removal of 1 base from V and 4 bases from J, the junction contained 6 bases not matched to a gene. CDR1 and CDR2 from the germline V gene are LGHNA and YNFKEQ. The CDR3 loop is CASSQAGTRSYEQYF. Here the CDR3 DNA reads TGTGCCAGCAGCCAAGCCGGGACTAGATCGTACGAGCAGTACTTC.